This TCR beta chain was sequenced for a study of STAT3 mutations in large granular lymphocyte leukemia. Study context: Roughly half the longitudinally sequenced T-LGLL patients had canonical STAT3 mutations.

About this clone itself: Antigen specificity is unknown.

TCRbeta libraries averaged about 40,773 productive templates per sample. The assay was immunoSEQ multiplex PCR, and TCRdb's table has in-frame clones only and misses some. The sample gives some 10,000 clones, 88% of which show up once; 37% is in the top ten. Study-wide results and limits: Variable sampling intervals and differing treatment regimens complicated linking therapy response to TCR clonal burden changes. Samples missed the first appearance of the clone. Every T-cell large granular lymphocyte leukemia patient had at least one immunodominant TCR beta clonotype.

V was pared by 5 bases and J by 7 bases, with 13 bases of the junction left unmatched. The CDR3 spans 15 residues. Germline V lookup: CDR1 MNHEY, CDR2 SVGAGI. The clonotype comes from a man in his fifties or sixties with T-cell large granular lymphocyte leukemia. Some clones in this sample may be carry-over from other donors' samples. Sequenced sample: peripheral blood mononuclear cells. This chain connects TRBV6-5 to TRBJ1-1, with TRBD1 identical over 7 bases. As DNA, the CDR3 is TGTGCCAGCAGTCCAGGGGGGGGACAAGCCTTTGAAGCTTTCTTT. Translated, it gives CASSPGGGQAFEAFF.